This entry features one T cell receptor (beta chain) sequence. What it recognizes is unknown. The sample is drawn from a study of T cells expressing NK-cell markers. Background on the study: Among the eight sequenced donors, seven tested HCMV-seropositive and one tested seronegative. Study findings and constraints: The CD3+CD56-NKG2C+ fraction of a handful of donors was also led by these clonotypes. The contribution of dominant NKG2C+ clonotypes to CD8+ T cells in six donors was roughly 1.0-7.0%.

TCR beta libraries carry UMIs added by 5'RACE template switching. Following a re-call of the 5' RACE reads, TCRdb has one entry per CDR3 protein and lacks DNA. This sample's table reports 500,000 to 600,000 distinct CDR3 sequences. The V gene's germline CDR1 is SGHTA and CDR2 FQGNSA. The CDR3 is 14 amino acids. This TCR was recovered from a man aged 18 to 29 in good health. Sequenced input: blood T cells: a sorted CD56 or NKG2C T cell subset, CD4+ or CD8+ T cells, or bulk PBMC T cells (not recorded which). This chain connects TRBV7-2 to TRBJ2-3; TCRdb selects TRBD1, and the lack of DNA leaves this call unchecked. The CDR3 sequence is CASSYGQRTDTQYF.